This T cell receptor (beta chain) came from a study of T cells after yellow fever vaccination (dated by TCRdb to 2018 to 2020). Background on the whole study: Libraries from fractions with low cell numbers were prepared with the SMART-Seq v4 Ultra Low Input RNA kit. To track T-cell clones before and after primary and booster YFV17D yellow fever vaccination, bulk TCR alpha and beta repertoires were sequenced longitudinally. Two healthy male donors, one aged 18 to 30 and one aged 30 to 40 years, made up the cohort. Blood was drawn at multiple timepoints before and after primary and secondary immunization, with bulk PBMC replicates and cell subsets isolated.

The paper's findings and limits, for the study overall: FACS-sorted repertoires could contain abundant contaminating clonotypes from the bulk population, so computational filtering was required. Most clones expanded after primary vaccination (approximately 97% of CD4 and roughly 90% of CD8) were re-detected after the booster, suggesting that broad memory maintenance occurred. Because the study included only a couple of donors, the extent to which the findings can be generalized is limited. A small share of clonotypes was detected in both CD4 and CD8 compartments, with the overlap likely arising from convergent recombination. The secondary T-cell response was found to be weaker but faster than the primary response, with a peak reached on day 5 rather than on day 15.

Trimming at the junction amounts to 7 bases on V and 9 bases on J, and the germline ends lie 15 bases apart. The CDR3 measures 11 amino acids from cysteine to phenylalanine. Of the read, only the CDR3 DNA is kept; its 33 bases are in frame from base 1. CDR1 and CDR2 are read off the germline V gene as SQVTM and ANQGSEA. The run used an Illumina NovaSeq 6000. TCR cDNA was synthesized by 5'RACE template switching, through which a universal primer site and unique molecular identifiers were introduced. cDNA synthesis was primed from both the TCR alpha and TCR beta constant segments. Two PCR steps were used to amplify libraries, with sample barcodes and sequencing adapters being added in the second step. Sequencing of libraries was done on Illumina HiSeq 2500 (2x100 bp) or NovaSeq (2x150 bp). The source study handled its data this way. Demultiplexing of reads and collapsing into UMI consensus sequences were performed with MIGEC, and V(D)J alignment was carried out with MiXCR. Using edgeR on replicate PBMC samples, clonotypes were called vaccine-responding if FDR was below 0.01 and the log2 fold change was above 5 up to day 15. Bulk clonotypes were assigned CD4 or CD8 identity according to which sequenced CD4 or CD8 repertoire held them at higher abundance. In TCRdb, the public reads were trimmed at Q25 with fastp and aligned with MiXCR, with productive beta chains retained. CDR3 protein duplicates are merged, each entry listing the most common genes and DNA. These V and J calls derive from TCRdb rather than the authors' analysis. The sample yields about 320,000 distinct CDR3 sequences; approximately 4% were counted once. The ten largest make up approximately 19% of the sample.

In the paper's terms, the treatment or condition label means: live attenuated yellow fever vaccine strain. At each blood-draw timepoint, two biological replicates of bulk PBMCs were collected. A standard Ficoll-Paque protocol was used to isolate PBMCs from peripheral blood. TriZol was used to extract RNA from bulk PBMCs, CD4 and CD8 fractions, and dextramer-positive and dextramer-negative fractions. In its sample, this clonotype was seen many times. No antigen is known for it. No much larger clone is present one base from it, and per-base qualities are unavailable. The specimen comprised PBMCs, sampled 15 days after the yellow fever booster vaccination. The receptor was isolated from a man between 18 and 35 years old who received the YFV17D yellow fever vaccine. The V and J genes are TRBV29-1 and TRBJ2-5; D gene: possibly TRBD1, on 6 matching bases. The CDR3 has the sequence CSAGNAGAQYF. In nucleotide form, the sequence is TGCAGCGCTGGAAATGCAGGGGCCCAGTACTTC.